This T cell receptor beta chain originates from a study of tumor-infiltrating lymphocytes in primary liver carcinoma. Background on the study: Measuring about 4 to 10 cm across, the tumors were staged as T1-T3 N0M0. Each sample had roughly 3.65 to 8 million productive TCRbeta reads regardless of tissue type.

Starting material for RNA and DNA co-extraction consisted of about 20-33 mg of unsorted bulk tissue. TCR beta cDNA came from 400 to 500 ng total RNA, primed with a constant-region primer. Three nested multiplex PCR rounds, a slightly modified ARM-PCR, produced the libraries for TCR beta. Rounds one and two of PCR, each of 10 cycles, were primed with TRBV1-TRBV30 forward primers and a C-beta reverse primer. TCRdb used MiXCR to reprocess the multiplex PCR reads, holding one entry per CDR3 protein. The data contain tens of thousands of distinct CDR3 sequences, roughly 73% of them singletons. This CDR3 has 14 amino acids. CDR1 SEHNR and CDR2 FQNEAQ come from the germline V gene (reference sequence). With regard to this clonotype: Its specificity is not known. Sequence at one end of the junction differs from germline and may be a read error.

Study results and limitations: The 250 largest clones made up significantly more of tumor than blood repertoires (p = 0.039). Tumor region pairs outstripped tumor-adjacent and tumor-blood pairs in overlap.

The material sequenced was tumor-adjacent normal liver tissue. The clonotype was recovered from a woman in her 30s with primary liver carcinoma and hepatitis B virus infection. The chain links TRBV7-9 to TRBJ2-7; TRBD2 aligns across 7 bases. The DNA for the CDR3 is TGTGTCAGCAGCTCGGGAGGTCTCTCCTACGAGAAGTACTTC. Its translation is CVSSSGGLSYEKYF.